This is a list of T cell receptor beta chains from one sample in a study of blood T cell repertoires in COVID-19. Here immunoSEQ multiplex PCR was the method, and the copy in TCRdb shows in-frame clones only, minus some. There are a few hundred thousand clones in the sample; nearly 90% occur only once, and over 15% lies in the top ten. The sequencing sample was made of peripheral blood. These receptor sequences come from a man in his forties or fifties with COVID-19, enrolled during active disease. Each CDR3 is given with its conserved first and last residue. Each record gives: J gene, V gene, CDR3 protein.

>TRBJ2-1|TRBV11-3
CASSLGGLGEQFF
>TRBJ1-1|TRBV11-2
CASRSGGRTGFTEAFF
>TRBJ2-7|TRBV19
CASSIDFAGVGVAYEQYF
>TRBJ2-5|TRBV9
CASSVAGLAGTETQYF
>TRBJ1-6|TRBV5-6
CASSLLQGGNSPLHF
>TRBJ1-2|TRBV6-2/TRBV6-3
CASSYSGQNYGYTF
>TRBJ2-2|TRBV7-3
CASSRGTRTGELFF
>TRBJ2-2|TRBV10-3
CAISESSGQGVNTGELFF
>TRBJ2-7|TRBV2
CASSPPVTYEQYF
>TRBJ2-1|TRBV7-9
CASSSRDRGRDNEQFF